The clone carrying this TCR beta chain is deemed hyperexpanded. The antigen is not known. The three twin pairs were reared together, likely meeting the same infections. The data derive from a study of identical twins' blood T cells. Study outcomes and limitations: Shared CDR3 clonotype counts tracked mainly the product of cloneset sizes.

TCR cDNA libraries came from RNA via a modified published protocol. Sample barcodes were added at both library ends during cDNA synthesis. TCRdb re-called the 5' RACE reads with MiXCR, one entry per CDR3 protein. The table has 300,000 to 400,000 distinct CDR3 sequences, roughly 27% seen once. Material: PBMCs. This clonotype was sampled from a woman aged 18-55 years in good health.

The CDR3 DNA sequence: TGTGCCAGCAGCCCCTCGCGCGCGGACACCATATATTTT. Its protein is CASSPSRADTIYF. The V call is TRBV14, the J call TRBJ1-3; D remains ambiguous. The CDR3 spans 13 residues. Trimming left V 4 bases short and J 8 bases short, with 12 bases between. Germline CDR1 reads SGHDN; CDR2 reads FVKESK.